This T cell receptor beta chain was sequenced during a study of early T cells in non-severe SARS-CoV-2 infection (dated by TCRdb to the early 2020s). The study in broad terms: Because TCR sequencing relied on bulk RNA taken from unsorted whole blood, pairing of alpha and beta chains was not possible.

This clonotype has at least ten counts. Which antigen it targets is not known. Base qualities are not at hand, and no much larger clone is one base apart. Library construction relied on 5' RACE. The instrument given in TCRdb is NextSeq 500. To correct for sequencing error and PCR bias, the TCR library protocol tagged individual cDNA molecules with unique molecular identifiers. Sequencing covered both TCR alpha and beta chains, and within each sample the abundances of alpha and beta sequences were tightly co-correlated. The authors' pipeline ran thus. Decombinator V4 was used to annotate the V gene, J gene and CDR3 of the TCR sequences. TCRs were defined as expanded if a significant change between any two time points was detected under a Poisson model with p below 0.0001. TCR abundances were normalised to the total number of TCRs sequenced per sample and expressed as counts per million. TRAV1-2 paired with TRAJ12, TRAJ20 or TRAJ33 defined MAIT TCRs, while TRAV10 paired with TRAJ18 defined iNKT TCRs. A search of VDJdb, accessed on 1 November 2021, was run for TCRs annotated to CMV, EBV and SARS-CoV-2, with TCRs annotated for multiple antigens excluded. TCRdb trimmed the raw reads at Q25, called clones with MiXCR and kept productive beta chains. One record per CDR3 amino acid sequence lists the most common genes and DNA. TCRdb, not the original authors, processed these V and J calls. The sample table records fewer than 35,000 distinct CDR3 sequences; 5.7% of these occur just once. The ten largest clones capture about 5.3% of the sample.

The paper's findings and limits, for the study overall: VDJdb matching was skewed toward anti-spike CD8 responses and likely underestimated virus-specific expansions, missing private and CD4 specificities.

Set within a cohort of healthcare workers in London, UK, this nested case-control study involved weekly PCR testing of nasopharyngeal swabs along with blood sampling. Healthcare workers were enrolled in the week of the UK lockdown, from 23 to 31 March 2020, and were followed every week for up to 16 weeks. Trimming accounts for 3 bases at V and 9 bases at J, while the number of junction bases matched to no gene is 10. There are 15 amino acids in the CDR3, from cysteine to phenylalanine inclusive. Only CDR3 DNA remains: 45 bases, in frame from the first base. For CDR1 and CDR2, the germline V gene lists LGHNA and YSLEER.

The TCR sequence derives from an adult who was a healthcare worker with PCR-confirmed SARS-CoV-2 infection or an uninfected control (not recorded which). The sequencing input was whole blood. The V gene is TRBV4-3 and the J gene is TRBJ2-1, and 8 junction bases match TRBD2. The DNA sequence follows: TGCGCCAGCAGCCAGGCCCCGGGACTAGGGGGTGAGCAGTTCTTC. Translated, it gives CASSQAPGLGGEQFF.